The entry below gives a single TCR beta chain sequence along with its context. This sample is part of a study of blood T cell repertoires in COVID-19. Trimming took off 5 bases at V and 3 bases at J, with 11 bases between the two ends. Germline CDR1 reads LNHDA; CDR2 reads SQIVND (reference sequence). The CDR3 runs 14 residues. Methods used by the authors: For nucleated cells, counts were estimated from reference gene primer amplification. Here immunoSEQ multiplex PCR was the method, and the copy in TCRdb shows in-frame clones only, minus some. D and trimming come from the DNA, and the V and J calls and clone size come from that table. This table has about 91,000 clones, around 75% appearing once.

This clonotype was obtained from a man between 65 and 85 years old with acute or convalescent COVID-19. Sequences were obtained from peripheral blood. This sequence joins TRBV19 and TRBJ1-3, with no clear D. The DNA of the CDR3 is TGTGCCAGTAGTGGCCGAGGAAATGGAAACACCATATATTTT. As protein: CASSGRGNGNTIYF.